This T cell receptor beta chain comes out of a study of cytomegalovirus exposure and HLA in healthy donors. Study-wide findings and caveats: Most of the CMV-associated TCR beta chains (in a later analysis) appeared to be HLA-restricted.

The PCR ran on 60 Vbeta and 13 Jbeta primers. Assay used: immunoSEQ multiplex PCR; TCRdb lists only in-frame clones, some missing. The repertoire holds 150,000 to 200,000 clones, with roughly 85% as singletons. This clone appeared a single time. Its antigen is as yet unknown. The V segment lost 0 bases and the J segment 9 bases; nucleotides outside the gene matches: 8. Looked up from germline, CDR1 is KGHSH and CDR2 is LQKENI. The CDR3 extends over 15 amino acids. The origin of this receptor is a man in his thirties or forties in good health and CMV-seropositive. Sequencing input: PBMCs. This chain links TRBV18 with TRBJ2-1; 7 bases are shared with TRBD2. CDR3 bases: TGTGCCAGCTCACCACCGGTTGCGGGAGTTGGTGAGCAGTTCTTC. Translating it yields CASSPPVAGVGEQFF.